These 4 T cell receptor beta chains originate from one sample sequenced in a study of T cell changes during pregnancy in multiple sclerosis. Repertoires were generated with immunoSEQ multiplex PCR, while TCRdb's copy carries only in-frame clones and drops some. Of fewer than 90,000 clones in the sample, over 85% were seen once. Material: peripheral blood, obtained after pregnancy. These receptors came from a female donor in good health, enrolled as a control in a pregnancy study.

The rearrangement uses TRBV2 and TRBJ2-7; perhaps TRBD2 as D (5 bases). V gave up 9 bases and J gave up 3 bases, with 15 bases separating them. The CDR3 is 13 amino acids. Germline V gene data show CDR1 as SNHLY and CDR2 as FYNNEI. The CDR3 sequence is CASGRGWNYEQYF. As DNA, the CDR3 is TGTGCCAGTGGTCGGGGATGGAACTACGAGCAGTACTTC.

This chain uses TRBV5-6 with TRBJ2-1; maybe TRBD2 (6 bases). The CDR3 is made up of 14 amino acids. Germline V CDR1 and CDR2: SGHDT, YYEEEE. Trimming took off 0 bases at V and 8 bases at J, with 12 bases between the two ends. The CDR3 DNA reads TGTGCCAGCAGCTTGGGGGTCGGGAGAGATGAGCAGTTCTTC. Amino acid sequence: CASSLGVGRDEQFF.

The chain couples TRBV6-1 to TRBJ2-5; TRBD1 matches at 7 bases. CDR1 and CDR2 (germline): MNHNS, SASEGT. The trim removed 7 bases at V and 4 bases at J, leaving 12 bases unmatched. The CDR3 contains 15 residues. Here the CDR3 reads CASNTDRESRETQYF. Written as DNA, the CDR3 is TGTGCCAGCAATACAGACAGGGAGTCTCGAGAGACCCAGTACTTC.

The chain employs TRBV29-1 and TRBJ1-2; perhaps TRBD1 as D (6 bases). The CDR3 spans 12 residues. Trimming removed 3 bases from V and 8 bases from J, with 13 bases in between. The germline V gene has CDR1 SQVTM and CDR2 ANQGSEA. CDR3 protein: CSVDSGGAGYTF. CDR3 coding DNA: TGCAGCGTTGATTCGGGGGGCGCGGGCTACACCTTC.